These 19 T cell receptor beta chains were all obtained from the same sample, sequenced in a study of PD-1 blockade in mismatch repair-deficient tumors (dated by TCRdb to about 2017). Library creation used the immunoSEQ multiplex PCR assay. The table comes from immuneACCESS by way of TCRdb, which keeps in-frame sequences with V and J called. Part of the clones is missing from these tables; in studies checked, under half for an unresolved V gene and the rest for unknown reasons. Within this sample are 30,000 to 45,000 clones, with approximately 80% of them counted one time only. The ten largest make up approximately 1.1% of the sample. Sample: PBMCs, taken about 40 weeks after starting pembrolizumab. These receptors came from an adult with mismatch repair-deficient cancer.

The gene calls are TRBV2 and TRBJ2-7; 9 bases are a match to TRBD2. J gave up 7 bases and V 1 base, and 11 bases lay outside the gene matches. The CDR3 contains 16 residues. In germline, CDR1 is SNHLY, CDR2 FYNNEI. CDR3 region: CASSEGRGGRVWEQYF. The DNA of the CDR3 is TGTGCCAGCAGTGAAGGGAGGGGCGGGAGGGTTTGGGAGCAGTACTTC.

In nucleotides, the CDR3 is TGTGCCAGCAGTTTTAGCGGGAGAGTCCCGTTCTTC. Its translation: CASSFSGRVPFF. The chain combines TRBV7-9 with TRBJ2-1, with 9 bases lining up with TRBD2. Germline values: CDR1 SEHNR, CDR2 FQNEAQ (reference sequence). The CDR3 extends over 12 amino acids. V was pared by 6 bases and J by 15 bases, with 9 bases of the junction left unmatched. Based on the CDR3 plus reference TRBV7-9 and TRBJ2-1, the full variable domain is DTGVSQNPRHKITKRGQNVTFRCDPISEHNRLYWYRQTLGQGPEFLTYFQNEAQLEKSRLLSDRFSAERPKGSFSTLEIQRTEQGDSAMYLCASSFSGRVPFFGPGTRLTVL.

The CDR3 nucleotides are TGTGCCAGCTCACTCGGACAGGGGGCCTACGAGCAGTACTTC. Translation: CASSLGQGAYEQYF. J is TRBJ2-7 and V is TRBV18; 10 bases fit TRBD1. Germline V gene data show CDR1 as KGHSH and CDR2 as LQKENI. CDR3 length equals 14 residues. V gave up 4 bases and J gave up 2 bases; unmatched junction bases: 2.

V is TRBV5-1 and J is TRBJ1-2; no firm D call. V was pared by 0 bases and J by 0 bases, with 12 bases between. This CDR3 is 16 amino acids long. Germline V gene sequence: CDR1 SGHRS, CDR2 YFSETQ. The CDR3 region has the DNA TGCGCCAGCAGCTTGGGGGGAGCGGGAACTAACTATGGCTACACCTTC. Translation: CASSLGGAGTNYGYTF.

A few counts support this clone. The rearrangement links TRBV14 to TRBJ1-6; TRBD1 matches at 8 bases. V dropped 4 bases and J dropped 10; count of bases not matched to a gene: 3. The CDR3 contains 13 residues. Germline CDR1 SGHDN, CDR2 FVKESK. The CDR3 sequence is CASSLDRGSPLHF. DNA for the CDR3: TGTGCCAGCAGCCTAGACAGGGGATCACCCCTCCACTTT.

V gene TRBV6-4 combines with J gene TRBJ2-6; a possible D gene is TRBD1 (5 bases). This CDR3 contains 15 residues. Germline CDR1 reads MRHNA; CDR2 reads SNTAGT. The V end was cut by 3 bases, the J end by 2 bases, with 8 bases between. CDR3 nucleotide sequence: TGTGCCAGCAGTGAAGGGGTAGCTGGGGCCAACGTCCTGACTTTC. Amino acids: CASSEGVAGANVLTF.

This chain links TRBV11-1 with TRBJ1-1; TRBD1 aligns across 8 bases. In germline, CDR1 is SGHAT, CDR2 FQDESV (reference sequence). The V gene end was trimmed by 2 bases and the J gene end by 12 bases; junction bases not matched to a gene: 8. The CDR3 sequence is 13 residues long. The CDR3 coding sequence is TGTGCCAGCAGCTTATTGAGGACAGGGTTCCCTTTCTTT. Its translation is CASSLLRTGFPFF.

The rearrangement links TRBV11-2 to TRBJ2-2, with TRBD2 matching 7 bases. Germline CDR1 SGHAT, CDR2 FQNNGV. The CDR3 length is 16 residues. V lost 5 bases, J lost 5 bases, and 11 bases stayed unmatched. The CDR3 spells CASSNRGVIGTGELFF. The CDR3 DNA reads TGTGCCAGCAGCAACCGGGGGGTTATAGGTACCGGGGAGCTGTTTTTT.

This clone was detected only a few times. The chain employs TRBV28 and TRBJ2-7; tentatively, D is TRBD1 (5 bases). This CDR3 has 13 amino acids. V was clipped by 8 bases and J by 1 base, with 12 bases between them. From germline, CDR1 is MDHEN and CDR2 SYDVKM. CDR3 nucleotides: TGTGCCAGCCTGGCAGGGTCATCCTACGAGCAGTACTTC. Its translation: CASLAGSSYEQYF.

The CDR3 loop is CASQLGGSYNEQFF. The CDR3 DNA follows: TGTGCCAGCCAACTAGGAGGCTCCTACAATGAGCAGTTCTTC. V usage is TRBV27 and J usage is TRBJ2-1; the D gene is possibly TRBD2 (5 bases). In germline, CDR1 is MNHEY, CDR2 SMNVEV (reference sequence). V was pared by 8 bases and J by 0 bases, with 11 bases between. This CDR3 has 14 amino acids.

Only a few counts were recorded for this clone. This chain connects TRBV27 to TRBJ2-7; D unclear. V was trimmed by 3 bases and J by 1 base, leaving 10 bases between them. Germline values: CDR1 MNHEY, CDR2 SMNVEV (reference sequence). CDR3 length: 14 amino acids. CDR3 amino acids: CASSFSISSYEQYF. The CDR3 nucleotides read TGTGCCAGCAGTTTTAGCATATCTTCCTACGAGCAGTACTTC.

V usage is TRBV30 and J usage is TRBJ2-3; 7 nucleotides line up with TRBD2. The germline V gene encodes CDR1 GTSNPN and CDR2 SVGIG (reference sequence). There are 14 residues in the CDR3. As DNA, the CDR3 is TGTGCTTATAGGGCGACTAGCTGGACAGATACGCAGTATTTT. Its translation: CAYRATSWTDTQYF.

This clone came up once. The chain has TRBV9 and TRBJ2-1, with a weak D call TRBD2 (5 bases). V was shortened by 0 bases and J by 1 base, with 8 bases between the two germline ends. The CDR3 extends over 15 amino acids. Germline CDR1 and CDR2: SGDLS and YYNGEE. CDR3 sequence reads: CASSVDRGSYNEQFF. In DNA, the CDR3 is TGTGCCAGCAGCGTAGATCGCGGGTCCTACAATGAGCAGTTCTTC. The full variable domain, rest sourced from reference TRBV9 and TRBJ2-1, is DSGVTQTPKHLITATGQRVTLRCSPRSGDLSVYWYQQSLDQGLQFLIQYYNGEERAKGNILERFSAQQFPDLHSELNLSSLELGDSALYFCASSVDRGSYNEQFFGPGTRLTVL.

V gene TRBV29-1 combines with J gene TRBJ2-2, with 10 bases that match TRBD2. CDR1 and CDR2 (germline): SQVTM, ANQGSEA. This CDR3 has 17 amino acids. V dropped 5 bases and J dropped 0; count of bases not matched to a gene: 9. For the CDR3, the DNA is TGCAGCGTTTCGGGTAAGACTAGCGGGTCGAACACCGGGGAGCTGTTTTTT. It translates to CSVSGKTSGSNTGELFF.

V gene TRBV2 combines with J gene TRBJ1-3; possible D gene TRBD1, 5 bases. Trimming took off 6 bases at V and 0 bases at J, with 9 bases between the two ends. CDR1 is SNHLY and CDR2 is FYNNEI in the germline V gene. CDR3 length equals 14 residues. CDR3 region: CASRQELSGNTIYF. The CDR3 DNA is TGTGCCAGCAGACAGGAACTCTCTGGAAACACCATATATTTT.

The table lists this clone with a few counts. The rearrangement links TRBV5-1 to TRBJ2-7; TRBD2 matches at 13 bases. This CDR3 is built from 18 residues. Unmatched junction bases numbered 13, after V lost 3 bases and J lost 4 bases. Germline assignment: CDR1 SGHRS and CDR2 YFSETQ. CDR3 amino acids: CASSWRTSGSSIRYEQYF. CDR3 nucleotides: TGCGCCAGCAGCTGGAGGACTAGCGGGAGCTCAATCCGGTACGAGCAGTACTTC.

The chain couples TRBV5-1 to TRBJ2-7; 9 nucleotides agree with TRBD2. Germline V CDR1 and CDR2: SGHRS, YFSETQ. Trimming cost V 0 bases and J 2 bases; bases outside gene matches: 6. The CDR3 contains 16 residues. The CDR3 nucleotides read TGCGCCAGCAGCTTGGTCCTAGCGGGATGGACCTACGAGCAGTACTTC. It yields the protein CASSLVLAGWTYEQYF.

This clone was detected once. The CDR3 here is CASSPPASQREEGDTQYF. CDR3 nucleotides: TGCGCCAGCAGCCCCCCCGCTAGCCAGCGGGAGGAGGGGGATACGCAGTATTTT. This chain connects TRBV5-1 to TRBJ2-3, with 9 bases identical to TRBD2. CDR1 and CDR2 (germline): SGHRS, YFSETQ. This CDR3 has 18 amino acids. Unmatched junction bases numbered 18, after V lost 4 bases and J lost 6 bases.

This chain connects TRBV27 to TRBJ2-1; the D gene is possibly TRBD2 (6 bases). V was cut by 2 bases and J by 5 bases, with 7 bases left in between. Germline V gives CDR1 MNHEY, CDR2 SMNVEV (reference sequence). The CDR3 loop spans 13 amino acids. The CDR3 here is CASSLAGNNEQFF. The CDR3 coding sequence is TGTGCCAGCAGTTTAGCGGGAAACAATGAGCAGTTCTTC.